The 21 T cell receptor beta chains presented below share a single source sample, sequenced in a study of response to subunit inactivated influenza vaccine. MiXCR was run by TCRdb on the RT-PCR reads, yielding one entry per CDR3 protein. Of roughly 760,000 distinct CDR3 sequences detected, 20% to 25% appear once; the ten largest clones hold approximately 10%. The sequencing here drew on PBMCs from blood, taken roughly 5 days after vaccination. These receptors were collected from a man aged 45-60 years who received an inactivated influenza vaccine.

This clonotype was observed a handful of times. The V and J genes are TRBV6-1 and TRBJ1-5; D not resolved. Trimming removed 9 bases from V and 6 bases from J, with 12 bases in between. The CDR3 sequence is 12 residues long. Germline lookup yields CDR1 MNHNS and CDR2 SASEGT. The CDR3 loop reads CASDVGSQPQHF. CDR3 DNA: TGTGCCAGTGATGTGGGGAGTCAGCCCCAGCATTTT.

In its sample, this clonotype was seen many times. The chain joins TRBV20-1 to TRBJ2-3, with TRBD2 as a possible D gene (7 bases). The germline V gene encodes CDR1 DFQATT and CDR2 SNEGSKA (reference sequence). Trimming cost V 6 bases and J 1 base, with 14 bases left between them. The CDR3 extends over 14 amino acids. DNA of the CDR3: TGCAGTGCCCAACGGGGGGCGGGCACAGATACGCAGTATTTT. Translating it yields CSAQRGAGTDTQYF.

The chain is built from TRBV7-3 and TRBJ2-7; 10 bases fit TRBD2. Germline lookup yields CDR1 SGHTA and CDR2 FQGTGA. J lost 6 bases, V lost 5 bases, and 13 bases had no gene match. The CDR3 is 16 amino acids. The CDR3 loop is CASSPGGSGRSSEQYF. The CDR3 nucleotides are TGTGCCAGCAGCCCTGGGGGTAGCGGGAGGTCTAGCGAGCAGTACTTC.

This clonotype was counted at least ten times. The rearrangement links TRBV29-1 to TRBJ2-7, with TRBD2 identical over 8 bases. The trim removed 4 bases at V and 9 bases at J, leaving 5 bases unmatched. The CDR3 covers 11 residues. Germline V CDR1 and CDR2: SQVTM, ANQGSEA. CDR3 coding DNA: TGCAGCGTTGGCGGGGGGTTCGGGCAGTACTTC. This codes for CSVGGGFGQYF.

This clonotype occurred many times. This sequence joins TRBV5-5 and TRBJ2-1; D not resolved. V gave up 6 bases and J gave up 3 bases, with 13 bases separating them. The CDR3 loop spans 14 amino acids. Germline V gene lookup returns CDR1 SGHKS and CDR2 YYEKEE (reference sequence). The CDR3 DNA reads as TGTGCCAGCACCAAGTGGGAAATCTACAATGAGCAGTTCTTC. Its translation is CASTKWEIYNEQFF.

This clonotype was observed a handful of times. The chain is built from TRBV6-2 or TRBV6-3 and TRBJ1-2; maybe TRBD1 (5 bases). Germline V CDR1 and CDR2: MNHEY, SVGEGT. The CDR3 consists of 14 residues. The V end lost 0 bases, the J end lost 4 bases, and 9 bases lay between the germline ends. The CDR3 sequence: CASSYSGGSYGYTF. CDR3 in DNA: TGTGCCAGCAGTTACTCCGGGGGATCCTATGGCTACACCTTC.

DNA for the CDR3: TGCAGCGTTGGGCCAGGGGGGTACGAGCAGTACTTC. Protein: CSVGPGGYEQYF. This chain connects TRBV29-1 to TRBJ2-7; perhaps TRBD1 as D (7 bases). With 4 bases removed from V and 4 bases from J, the gap between germline ends came to 11 bases. The CDR3 spans 12 residues. In germline, CDR1 is SQVTM, CDR2 ANQGSEA.

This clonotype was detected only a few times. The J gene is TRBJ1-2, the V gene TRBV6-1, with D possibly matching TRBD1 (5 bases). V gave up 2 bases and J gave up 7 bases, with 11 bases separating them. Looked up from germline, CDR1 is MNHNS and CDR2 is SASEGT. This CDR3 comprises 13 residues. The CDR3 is CASSETSGAGYTF. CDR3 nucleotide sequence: TGTGCCAGCAGTGAAACTTCCGGGGCTGGCTACACCTTC.

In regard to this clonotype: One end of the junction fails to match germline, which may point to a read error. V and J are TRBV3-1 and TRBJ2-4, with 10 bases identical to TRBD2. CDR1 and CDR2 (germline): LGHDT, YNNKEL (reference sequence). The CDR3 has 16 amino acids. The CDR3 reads CASSQVLAGRQRIQYF. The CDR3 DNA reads TGTGCCAGCAGTCAAGTACTAGCGGGGCGGCAGCGGATTCAGTACTTC.

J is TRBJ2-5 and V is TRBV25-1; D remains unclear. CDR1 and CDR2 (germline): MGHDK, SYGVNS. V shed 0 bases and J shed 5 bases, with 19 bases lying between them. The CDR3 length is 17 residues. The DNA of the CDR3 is TGTGCCAGCAGTGAATACGTCCAAATAACAAGTCTGGAGACCCAGTACTTC. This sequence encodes CASSEYVQITSLETQYF.

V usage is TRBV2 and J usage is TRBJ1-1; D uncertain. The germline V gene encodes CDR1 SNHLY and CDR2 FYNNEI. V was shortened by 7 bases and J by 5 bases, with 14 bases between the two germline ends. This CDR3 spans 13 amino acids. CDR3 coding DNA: TGTGCCAGCACTCTAGGAAGGGCAACTGAAGCTTTCTTT. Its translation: CASTLGRATEAFF.

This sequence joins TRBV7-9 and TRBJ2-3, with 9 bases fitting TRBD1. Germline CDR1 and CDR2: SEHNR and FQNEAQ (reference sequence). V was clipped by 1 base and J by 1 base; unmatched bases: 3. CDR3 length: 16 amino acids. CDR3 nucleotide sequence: TGTGCCAGCAGCTTAGGGACAGGGGCCGGCACAGATACGCAGTATTTT. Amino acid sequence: CASSLGTGAGTDTQYF.

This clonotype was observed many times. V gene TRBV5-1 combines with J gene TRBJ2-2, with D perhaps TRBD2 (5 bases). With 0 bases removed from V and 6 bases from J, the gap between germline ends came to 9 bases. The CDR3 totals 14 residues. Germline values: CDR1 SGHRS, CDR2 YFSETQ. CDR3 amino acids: CASSLERSSGELFF. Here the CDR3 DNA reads TGCGCCAGCAGCTTGGAGCGGAGCTCCGGGGAGCTGTTTTTT.

Written as DNA, the CDR3 is TGTGCCAGCACCCGAAAACTTAGCACAGATACGCAGTATTTT. It yields the protein CASTRKLSTDTQYF. This chain uses TRBV5-6 with TRBJ2-3, with D uncertain. The CDR3 is 14 residues long. CDR1 SGHDT and CDR2 YYEEEE come from the germline V gene. The V end lost 6 bases, the J end lost 0 bases, and 11 bases lay between the germline ends. The full variable domain, completed using reference TRBV5-6 and TRBJ2-3, is DAGVTQSPTHLIKTRGQQVTLRCSPKSGHDTVSWYQQALGQGPQFIFQYYEEEERQRGNFPDRFSGHQFPNYSSELNVNALLLGDSALYLCASTRKLSTDTQYFGPGTRLTVL.

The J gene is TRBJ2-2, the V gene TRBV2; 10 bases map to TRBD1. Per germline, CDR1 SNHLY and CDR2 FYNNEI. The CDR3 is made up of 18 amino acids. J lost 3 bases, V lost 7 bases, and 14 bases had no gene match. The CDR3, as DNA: TGTGCCAGCACTAGCGGACTATGGGACAGGGGATACACCGGGGAGCTGTTTTTT. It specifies CASTSGLWDRGYTGELFF.

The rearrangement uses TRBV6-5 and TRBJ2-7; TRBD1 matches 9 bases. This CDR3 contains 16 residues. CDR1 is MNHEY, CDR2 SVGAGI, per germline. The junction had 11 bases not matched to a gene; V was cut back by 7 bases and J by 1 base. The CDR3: CASNSVPGQGSYEQYF. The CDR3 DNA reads TGTGCCAGCAATTCAGTACCGGGACAGGGATCCTACGAGCAGTACTTC.

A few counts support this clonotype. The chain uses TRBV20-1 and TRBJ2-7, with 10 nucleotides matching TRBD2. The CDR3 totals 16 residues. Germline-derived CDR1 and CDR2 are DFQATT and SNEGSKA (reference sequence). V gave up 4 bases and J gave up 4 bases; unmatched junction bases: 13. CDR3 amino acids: CSATYLRLAGLYEQYF. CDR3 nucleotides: TGCAGTGCTACGTATCTACGACTAGCGGGCCTATACGAGCAGTACTTC.

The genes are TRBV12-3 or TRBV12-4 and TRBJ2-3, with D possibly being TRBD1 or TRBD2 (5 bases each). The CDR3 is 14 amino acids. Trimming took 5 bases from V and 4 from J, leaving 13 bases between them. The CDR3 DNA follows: TGTGCCAGCAGTCGGGGCCATGGGGCAGATACGCAGTATTTT. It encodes CASSRGHGADTQYF.

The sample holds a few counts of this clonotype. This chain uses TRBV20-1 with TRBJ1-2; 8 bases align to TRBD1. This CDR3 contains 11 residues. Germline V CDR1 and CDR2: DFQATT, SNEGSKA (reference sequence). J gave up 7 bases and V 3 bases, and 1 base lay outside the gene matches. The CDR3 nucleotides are TGCAGTGCTAGCCAGGGGGCTGGCTACACCTTC. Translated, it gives CSASQGAGYTF.

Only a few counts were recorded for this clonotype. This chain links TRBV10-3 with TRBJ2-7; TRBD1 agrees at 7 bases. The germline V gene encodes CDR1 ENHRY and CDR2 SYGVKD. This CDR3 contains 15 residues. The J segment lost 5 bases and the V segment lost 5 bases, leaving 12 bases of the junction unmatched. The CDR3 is CAISPSDRDFNEQYF. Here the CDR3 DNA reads TGTGCCATCAGTCCTTCAGACAGGGATTTCAACGAGCAGTACTTC.

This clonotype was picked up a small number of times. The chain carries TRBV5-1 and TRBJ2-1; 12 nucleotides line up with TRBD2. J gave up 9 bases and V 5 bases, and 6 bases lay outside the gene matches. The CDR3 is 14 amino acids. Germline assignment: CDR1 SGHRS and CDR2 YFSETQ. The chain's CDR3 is CASRPSGRASEQFF. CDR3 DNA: TGCGCCAGCAGGCCTAGCGGGAGGGCCAGTGAGCAGTTCTTC.